The TCR delta chain under discussion was sequenced for a study of gammadelta T cells in human blood (dated by TCRdb to 2020 to 2021). What the research found in general, with its limitations: In the study, polyclonal expansion of innate gamma-delta T cells immediately after birth was reported to appear to be driven by microbial exposure.

Compared with the rest of its sample, this clone is large (0.1 to 1%). Its binding antigen is unknown. Base qualities are not recorded, but no much larger clone differs from it by a single base. Receptor amplification or capture employed RT-PCR. Sequencing used an Illumina MiSeq. Public reads were reanalyzed in TCRdb with CATT, and rows carrying the same DNA were merged afterwards. Here the sample has around 1,200 delta-chain clones; about 46% occur a single time. The ten largest clones add up to 20% to 25% of the sample. From the germline V gene, CDR1 is GEAIGNYY and CDR2 is EKD. The CDR3 measures 19 amino acids from cysteine to phenylalanine. Of all the DNA, just the CDR3 is kept, 57 bases in frame from base 1. Germline trimming amounts to 0 bases on V and 0 bases on J, with 9 as the count of junction bases outside the gene matches.

The receptor's source is a human donor. This sequence uses TRDV2 and TRDJ1; 13 bases in the junction line up with TRDD3. Sequencing used Vgamma9Vdelta2 gamma-delta T cells from adult blood. CDR3 protein: CACDTVLGDTRGYTDKLIF. The nucleotide sequence reads as follows: TGTGCCTGTGACACCGTACTGGGGGATACGCGGGGGTACACCGATAAACTCATCTTT.